The T cell receptor beta chain described here comes from a study of identical twins. One entry per CDR3 protein results from TCRdb running MiXCR on the 5' RACE reads. Among 250,000 or so distinct CDR3 sequences listed, around 8% were seen once. This clonotype was seen only a few times. Germline CDR1 is MNHEY and CDR2 is SVGEGT. The ends lost 2 bases at V and 6 bases at J; junction bases unmatched: 4. The CDR3 is 14 residues long. These data were also reused for a study on yellow fever vaccine responses in identical twins.

This chain links TRBV6-2 or TRBV6-3 with TRBJ2-1; TRBD2 aligns across 7 bases. Source material: CD8+ T cells sorted from blood. This sequence was found in a woman in her late teens or twenties in good health. The CDR3 is CASSYELATNEQFF. CDR3 DNA sequence: TGTGCCAGCAGTTACGAACTAGCGACCAATGAGCAGTTCTTC.